The rows below give T cell receptor beta chains drawn from one sample of a study of blood T cell repertoires in COVID-19. Assay used: immunoSEQ multiplex PCR; TCRdb lists only in-frame clones, some missing. Found here are a few hundred thousand clones, about 87% of them singletons; the top ten hold roughly an eighth. Sample: peripheral blood. The receptors derive from a woman aged 45 to 65 with COVID-19, enrolled during active disease. Both conserved end residues are part of each CDR3. Fields, in order: clone size, V gene, J gene, CDR3 protein. Clone size appears in some rows only: once, few, many, or a class for an expanded clone.

clone size: NA; V gene: TRBV2; J gene: TRBJ2-1; CDR3 protein: CASSATSGRFNEQFF
clone size: NA; V gene: TRBV19; J gene: TRBJ2-7; CDR3 protein: CASSMGLPYEQYF
clone size: NA; V gene: TRBV2; J gene: TRBJ1-2; CDR3 protein: CATTRQAGYGYTF
clone size: NA; V gene: TRBV2; J gene: TRBJ2-5; CDR3 protein: CASSAGRQETQYF
clone size: NA; V gene: TRBV25-1; J gene: TRBJ2-2; CDR3 protein: CASSAGVGGELFF
clone size: NA; V gene: TRBV7-3; J gene: TRBJ1-6; CDR3 protein: CASSSSGASPLHF
clone size: NA; V gene: TRBV6-5; J gene: TRBJ2-7; CDR3 protein: CASSMDRKFYEQYF
clone size: NA; V gene: TRBV11-1; J gene: TRBJ2-1; CDR3 protein: CASSLAGQGGEQFF
clone size: NA; V gene: TRBV6-5; J gene: TRBJ2-1; CDR3 protein: CASTRDREQFF
clone size: once; V gene: TRBV9; J gene: TRBJ1-4; CDR3 protein: CASSVREGSTNEKLFF
clone size: NA; V gene: TRBV29-1; J gene: TRBJ2-7; CDR3 protein: CSVSQGAGGEQYF
clone size: NA; V gene: TRBV24-1; J gene: TRBJ2-1; CDR3 protein: CATSDGGGQHEQFF
clone size: NA; V gene: TRBV2; J gene: TRBJ1-2; CDR3 protein: CASSERGRVYGYTF
clone size: once; V gene: TRBV5-1; J gene: TRBJ2-1; CDR3 protein: CASSRLGGNEYNEQFF
clone size: NA; V gene: TRBV3-1/TRBV3-2; J gene: TRBJ2-5; CDR3 protein: CATLNHDGPGETQYF
clone size: NA; V gene: TRBV19; J gene: TRBJ2-7; CDR3 protein: CASNDRGRGNEQYF
clone size: NA; V gene: TRBV7-8; J gene: TRBJ1-1; CDR3 protein: CASSRGLNTEAFF
clone size: NA; V gene: TRBV6-1; J gene: TRBJ1-2; CDR3 protein: CASSERTGGYGYTF